This TCR beta chain was obtained from a study of T-cell reconstitution after alpha-beta-depleted transplantation in children. Germline loops: CDR1 SGHDT, CDR2 YYEEEE. The CDR3 spans 15 residues. Trimming stripped 1 base from V and 0 bases from J, with 8 bases between. Unique molecular identifiers featured in how the TCRbeta library was prepared. Each CDR3 protein is one row after TCRdb ran MiXCR on the PCR reads. Of about 400,000 distinct CDR3 sequences in the sample, roughly 22% are singletons; the top ten hold 3.8%. The receptor's source is a human donor who donated a stem cell graft to a child with acute myeloid leukemia. J is TRBJ2-1 and V is TRBV5-6; D possibly corresponds to TRBD2 (6 bases). Material: PBMCs from the stem cell graft donor, obtained from the stem cell graft. CDR3 sequence reads: CASSLPGSSYNEQFF. CDR3 nucleotides: TGTGCCAGCAGCTTGCCCGGGAGCTCCTACAATGAGCAGTTCTTC.